The TCR beta chain described here comes from a study of T cell responses to AZD1222 COVID-19 vaccine. The germline V gene encodes CDR1 SGHTA and CDR2 FQGNSA. This CDR3 spans 14 amino acids. The V gene lost 1 base and the J gene lost 2 bases, with 9 bases spanning the gap. Study-wide points: Targeting of unmutated variant regions was reportedly seen in nearly half of spike-specific TCRs.

Notes on this clone: What it binds is unknown.

Profiling relied on immunoSEQ multiplex PCR, and the TCRdb table lists in-frame clones only, not all of them. The data contain 84,000 or so clones, 80% to 90% of them singletons. The source was peripheral blood, collected on day 0 of AZD1222 vaccination. The sequence derives from an adult in good health. The V and J genes are TRBV7-2 and TRBJ2-7; D not resolved. The CDR3 DNA sequence: TGTGCCAGCAGCTTAGAGGTGGTTCCCTACGAGCAGTACTTC. Translation: CASSLEVVPYEQYF.